This T cell receptor beta chain stems from a study of metastatic and nonmetastatic thyroid tumors. Overall study context: Repertoire comparisons spanned blood and tumor or nodule tissue from malignant and benign thyroid patients.

Ten or more counts support this clone. No antigen is known for it. Study-wide results and caveats: In blood and tumor, TCR beta diversity was reportedly significantly higher in malignant thyroid tumors than in benign nodules.

The CDR3 is 15 residues long. Germline V gene lookup returns CDR1 LGHNA and CDR2 YNFKEQ. Trimming removed 1 base from V and 3 bases from J, with 9 bases in between. No treatment had been given to any patient before thyroid surgery. Authors' methods: CDR3 was compared across clinicopathological groups, and the resulting differences were used to build a distant-metastasis classifier for papillary thyroid cancer. TCRdb re-called the PCR reads with MiXCR. TCRdb, not the authors, supplied the V and J calls. The table records 23,000 or so clones, around 20% of them present only once. The sequence was collected from a female donor with papillary thyroid cancer or a benign thyroid nodule (not recorded which). Some clones in this sample may be carry-over from other donors' samples. The gene calls are TRBV4-2 and TRBJ1-4; D not resolved. Sequencing input: blood. The chain's CDR3 is CASSQGTVANEKLFF. For the CDR3, the DNA is TGTGCCAGCAGCCAAGGGACGGTAGCTAATGAAAAACTGTTTTTT.